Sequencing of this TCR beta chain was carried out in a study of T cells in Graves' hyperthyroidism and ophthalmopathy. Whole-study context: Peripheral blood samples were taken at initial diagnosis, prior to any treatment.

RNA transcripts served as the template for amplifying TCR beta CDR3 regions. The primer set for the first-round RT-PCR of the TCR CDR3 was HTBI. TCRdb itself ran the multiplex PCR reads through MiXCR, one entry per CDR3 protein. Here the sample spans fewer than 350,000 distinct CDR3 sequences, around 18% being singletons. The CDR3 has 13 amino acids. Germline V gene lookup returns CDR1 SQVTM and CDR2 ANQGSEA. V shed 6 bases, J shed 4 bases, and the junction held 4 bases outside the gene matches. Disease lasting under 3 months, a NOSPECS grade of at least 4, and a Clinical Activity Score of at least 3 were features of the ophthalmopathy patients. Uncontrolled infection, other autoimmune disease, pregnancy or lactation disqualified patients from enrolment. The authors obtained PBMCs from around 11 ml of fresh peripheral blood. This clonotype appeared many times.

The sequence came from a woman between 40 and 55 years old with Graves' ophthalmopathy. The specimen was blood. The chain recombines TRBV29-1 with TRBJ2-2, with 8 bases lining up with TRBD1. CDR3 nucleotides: TGCAGCGTATCAGGGGGCAGCACCGGGGAGCTGTTTTTT. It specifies CSVSGGSTGELFF.